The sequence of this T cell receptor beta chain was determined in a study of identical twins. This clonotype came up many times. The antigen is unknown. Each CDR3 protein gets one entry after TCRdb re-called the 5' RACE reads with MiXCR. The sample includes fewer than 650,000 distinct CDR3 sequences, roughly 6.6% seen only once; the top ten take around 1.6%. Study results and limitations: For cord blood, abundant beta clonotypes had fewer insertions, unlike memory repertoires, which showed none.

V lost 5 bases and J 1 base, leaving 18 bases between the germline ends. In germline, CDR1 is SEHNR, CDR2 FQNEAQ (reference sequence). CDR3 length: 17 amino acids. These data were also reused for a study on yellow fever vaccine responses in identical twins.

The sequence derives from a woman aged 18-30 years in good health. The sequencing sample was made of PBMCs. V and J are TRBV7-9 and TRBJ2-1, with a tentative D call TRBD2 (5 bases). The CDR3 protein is CASSGPELVGSYNEQFF. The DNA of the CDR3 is TGTGCCAGCAGCGGGCCGGAACTAGTAGGTTCCTACAATGAGCAGTTCTTC.